This TCR beta chain was obtained from a study of CD8+ T cells in alopecia areata. This CDR3 is 13 amino acids long. Trimming at V came to 5 bases and at J to 1 base, leaving 1 base not matched to a gene. Germline V gene sequence: CDR1 GTSNPN, CDR2 SVGIG (reference sequence). In the case of this clone: The target antigen is unknown.

Treatment noted: oral pan-JAK inhibitor, 5-10 mg twice daily. The investigators collected lesional scalp punch biopsies and peripheral blood from alopecia areata patients. Extraction of RNA preceded its reverse transcription into cDNA, which served as the sequencing template. Data came from immunoSEQ multiplex PCR; TCRdb stores just in-frame clones and leaves some out. The profile shows roughly 210,000 clones, roughly 44% of them singletons. Findings of the study overall: Scalp clonality and expanded CD8+ clones among the top 100 fell significantly with tofacitinib.

Specimen: CD4+ T cells sorted from blood, collected at approximately week 37, from a patient treated with tofacitinib. The sequence was obtained from a human donor with alopecia areata. The chain uses TRBV30 and TRBJ2-2; TRBD1 matches at 7 bases. The CDR3 DNA sequence: TGTGCCTGGGACAGGGAGAACACCGGGGAGCTGTTTTTT. Amino acids: CAWDRENTGELFF.